A single sample is the source of the 24 T cell receptor beta chains below, sequenced in a study of T cell clonality in common variable immunodeficiency. Repertoires were generated with immunoSEQ multiplex PCR, while TCRdb's copy carries only in-frame clones and drops some. The data show about 35,000 clones, with none appearing a single time. The sample was peripheral blood mononuclear cells. The source of these receptors is a person between 18 and 69 years old in good health.

This clone was found many times. The read comes to an end 3 residues before the CDR3 does, leaving the germline J gene to fill in the end. The chain uses TRBV18 and TRBJ2-5; TRBD2 matches 9 bases. V lost 0 bases, J lost 4 bases, and 6 bases stayed unmatched. Germline CDR1 is KGHSH and CDR2 is LQKENI. The CDR3 extends over 16 amino acids. The sequenced part of the CDR3 DNA is TGTGCCAGCTCACCACCGGTGAGGCGGGAGGGAGAGACC. It translates to CASSPPVRREGET. The CDR3 in full is CASSPPVRREGETQYF.

This clone was seen a handful of times. Coverage ceases 3 residues before the CDR3 finishes, and the germline J gene fills in the end. V and J are TRBV10-1 and TRBJ2-7; unclear D gene. V was clipped by 10 bases and J by 6 bases, with 19 bases between them. This CDR3 contains 13 residues. Germline CDR1 is WNHNN and CDR2 is SYGVQD (reference sequence). CDR3 bases read: TGCGCCACCCAGAGCGAGCTGGGTCTCGAG. Amino acids: CATQSELGLE. In full, the CDR3 reads CATQSELGLEQYF.

This clone was seen at least ten times. The sequenced fragment ends 3 residues before the CDR3 boundary, so the rest is inferred from the germline J gene. The chain uses TRBV19 and TRBJ2-1; D ambiguous. Germline values: CDR1 LNHDA, CDR2 SQIVND (reference sequence). V lost 0 bases to trimming and J lost 0 bases, with 6 bases between them. The CDR3 runs to 15 residues. CDR3 in amino acids: CASSIDRFSYNEQFF. The CDR3 bases that were read are TGTGCCAGTAGTATAGACAGATTCTCCTACAATGAG. Using reference TRBV19 and TRBJ2-1 for the parts outside the CDR3, the full variable domain is DGGITQSPKYLFRKEGQNVTLSCEQNLNHDAMYWYRQDPGQGLRLIYYSQIVNDFQKGDIAEGYSVSREKKESFPLTVTSAQKNPTAFYLCASSIDRFSYNEQFFGPGTRLTVL.

Notes on this clone: Read data end 3 residues before the CDR3 end; the end is taken from the germline J gene. J is TRBJ2-2 and V is TRBV7-8, with D perhaps matching TRBD2 (5 bases). Germline V gene sequence: CDR1 SGHVS, CDR2 FQNEAQ. This CDR3 contains 15 residues. The CDR3 DNA, read in part, is TGTGCCAGCAGAACGTCCGGACTCGCTAATGAAAAG. Residues: CASRTSGLANEK. The full CDR3 reads CASRTSGLANEKLFF.

This clone has a count of ten or more. Coverage ceases 3 residues before the CDR3 finishes, and the germline J gene fills in the end. The chain carries TRBV12-3 or TRBV12-4 and TRBJ2-2, with TRBD1 as a possible D gene (6 bases). This CDR3 region has 17 residues. V lost 5 bases to trimming and J lost 5 bases, with 21 bases between them. The part of the CDR3 DNA that was read is TGTGCCAGCAGTCCAAAAACAGGGTACGGAAAGACCGGGGAG. It codes for CASSPKTGYGKTGE. The whole CDR3 sequence is CASSPKTGYGKTGELFF.

This clone was recorded at least ten times. The read gets to within 3 residues of the CDR3 end, and the germline J gene fills in the rest. The V gene is TRBV5-1, the J gene TRBJ2-6, with D perhaps matching TRBD2 (5 bases). V was trimmed by 0 bases and J by 0 bases, leaving 7 bases between them. The length of the CDR3 is 16 residues. CDR1 is SGHRS, CDR2 YFSETQ, per germline. The CDR3 sequence is CASSLVDFSGANVLTF. Incomplete CDR3 DNA: TGCGCCAGCAGCTTGGTGGACTTCTCTGGGGCCAACGTC.

About this clone: With the read ending 3 residues before the CDR3 end, the germline J gene is used to fill in that end. The chain carries TRBV30 and TRBJ1-2; no reliable D call. Germline V gene lookup returns CDR1 GTSNPN and CDR2 SVGIG (reference sequence). CDR3 length equals 12 residues. CDR3: CAWSVPPDTYTF. CDR3 DNA (partial): TGTGCCTGGAGTGTACCGCCAGATACC.

At least ten counts were recorded for this clone. The CDR3 end lies 3 residues beyond the end of the read and is filled in from the germline J gene. V and J are TRBV29-1 and TRBJ2-1; TRBD2 aligns across 11 bases. The CDR3 totals 15 residues. Germline loops: CDR1 SQVTM, CDR2 ANQGSEA. V dropped 6 bases and J dropped 3; count of bases not matched to a gene: 7. CDR3 DNA (partial): TGCAGCGTAGGGACTAGCGGCCTCATCTACAATGAG. Residues: CSVGTSGLIYNE. The CDR3 in full is CSVGTSGLIYNEQFF.

Many counts were recorded for this clone. The read finishes 3 residues shy of the CDR3 end, and the germline J gene is used to complete it. The rearrangement uses TRBV19 and TRBJ1-2; D not certain. This CDR3 is 12 amino acids long. CDR1 is LNHDA and CDR2 is SQIVND in the germline V gene (reference sequence). CDR3 DNA, as far as it was read: TGTGCCAGTAGAAGTCTAACGAGAGGC. It codes for CASRSLTRG. The complete CDR3 reads CASRSLTRGYTF.

In regard to this clone: The read stops 3 residues short of the end of the CDR3; the missing end is completed from the germline J gene. The chain employs TRBV7-3 and TRBJ2-3; 10 nucleotides line up with TRBD2. Germline-derived CDR1 and CDR2 are SGHTA and FQGTGA. CDR3 length: 16 residues. The CDR3 protein is CASSFRAGGIGETQYF. The sequenced part of the CDR3 DNA is TGTGCCAGCAGCTTTAGAGCGGGGGGGATCGGGGAGACG.

In its sample, this clone was seen many times. The CDR3 end falls 3 residues outside the read, so it is completed with the germline J gene. The chain joins TRBV7-8 to TRBJ2-3; D may be TRBD2 (5 bases). CDR1 SGHVS and CDR2 FQNEAQ come from the germline V gene. There are 18 residues in the CDR3. V dropped 5 bases and J dropped 0 bases, with 21 bases sitting between them. Here the CDR3 reads CASSAGRSSRGSTDTQYF. The sequenced part of the CDR3 DNA is TGTGCCAGCAGCGCAGGACGATCCTCGCGCGGGAGCACAGATACG.

This clone was detected ten times or more. The missing CDR3 end, 3 residues past where the read stops, is filled in from the germline J gene. This chain joins TRBV11-3 and TRBJ2-5; D is undetermined. Germline V CDR1 and CDR2: SGHNT, YENEEA. The V and J ends lost 5 bases and 0 bases respectively, with 4 bases between them. This CDR3 comprises 12 residues. Incomplete CDR3 DNA: TGTGCCAGCAGCGCGTACCAAGAGACC. Translation gives CASSAYQET. The entire CDR3 protein reads CASSAYQETQYF.

This clone came up many times. The read comes to an end 3 residues before the CDR3 does, leaving the germline J gene to fill in the end. This chain uses TRBV19 with TRBJ1-4, with 7 bases that match TRBD1. Germline CDR1 LNHDA, CDR2 SQIVND (reference sequence). The CDR3 covers 14 residues. After removal of 7 bases from V and 5 bases from J, the junction contained 7 bases not matched to a gene. The covered CDR3 bases are TGTGCCAGTAATGAGGGGGCGGTGAATGAAAAA. Amino acid sequence: CASNEGAVNEK. The entire CDR3 protein is CASNEGAVNEKLFF.

As regards this clone: Coverage ceases 3 residues before the CDR3 finishes, and the germline J gene fills in the end. The chain uses TRBV20-1 and TRBJ2-5, with 9 nucleotides matching TRBD2. J gave up 3 bases and V 3 bases, and 8 bases lay outside the gene matches. The CDR3 length is 15 residues. Per the germline V gene, CDR1 is DFQATT and CDR2 is SNEGSKA (reference sequence). Incomplete CDR3 DNA: TGCAGTGCTAGTACTGCGGGAGGGTCTAAAGAGACC. Translated: CSASTAGGSKET. The full CDR3 reads CSASTAGGSKETQYF.

This clone was found many times. The read ends 3 residues shy of where the CDR3 ends; the end is completed using the germline J gene. The rearrangement uses TRBV19 and TRBJ1-2, with TRBD1 matching over 7 bases. The V gene end was trimmed by 4 bases and the J gene end by 4 bases; junction bases not matched to a gene: 9. Germline loops: CDR1 LNHDA, CDR2 SQIVND (reference sequence). The CDR3 is made up of 15 amino acids. CDR3: CASSTSRDRLYGYTF. The sequenced part of the CDR3 DNA is TGTGCCAGTAGTACATCCCGGGACAGACTCTATGGC.

In this sample, this clone turned up many times. Read sequence stops 3 residues before the CDR3 end, and the germline J gene provides the missing end. The rearrangement joins TRBV5-1 to TRBJ2-2, with 12 bases that match TRBD2. Trimming cost V 3 bases and J 5 bases; bases outside gene matches: 2. The CDR3 loop spans 15 amino acids. Germline V lookup: CDR1 SGHRS, CDR2 YFSETQ. Incomplete CDR3 DNA: TGCGCCAGCAGCTCGGGGACTAGCGGGACCGGGGAG. It is translated as CASSSGTSGTGE. The complete CDR3 sequence is CASSSGTSGTGELFF.

This clone was seen at least ten times. The read ends 3 residues before the CDR3 terminus; that terminus is restored from the germline J gene. The V call is TRBV7-2, the J call TRBJ1-1; the D gene is possibly TRBD1 (5 bases). The CDR3 loop spans 15 amino acids. Germline CDR1 and CDR2: SGHTA and FQGNSA. V lost 1 base to trimming and J lost 4 bases, with 13 bases between them. The CDR3: CASSLGGVAGTEAFF. The sequenced part of the CDR3 DNA is TGTGCCAGCAGCTTAGGGGGGGTAGCGGGCACTGAA.

In its sample, this clone was seen a few times. The CDR3 end lies 3 residues beyond the end of the read and is filled in from the germline J gene. This chain connects TRBV7-9 to TRBJ2-3; 9 nucleotides align to TRBD1. The length of the CDR3 is 14 residues. CDR1 and CDR2 from the germline V gene are SEHNR and FQNEAQ (reference sequence). The CDR3 bases that were read are TGTGCCAGCAGCCCGACAGGGGGTAGGGAGACG. Translating it yields CASSPTGGRET. The CDR3 in full is CASSPTGGRETQYF.

This clone was observed a handful of times. Coverage ceases 3 residues before the CDR3 finishes, and the germline J gene fills in the end. The chain has TRBV30 and TRBJ1-2; TRBD1 agrees at 7 bases. Germline V gives CDR1 GTSNPN, CDR2 SVGIG (reference sequence). The CDR3 totals 14 residues. This chain's CDR3 is CAWNLGTASYDYTF. Incomplete CDR3 DNA: TGTGCCTGGAACCTAGGGACAGCGTCCTACGAC.

This clone was detected many times. The read ends 3 residues early relative to the CDR3; the germline J gene fills the gap. The chain combines TRBV20-1 with TRBJ2-5, with D unclear. This CDR3 is 11 amino acids long. The V gene's germline CDR1 is DFQATT and CDR2 SNEGSKA (reference sequence). Deletions cut 1 base from V and 5 bases from J, with 5 bases between. The CDR3 protein is CSARGPETQYF. Incomplete CDR3 DNA: TGCAGTGCTAGAGGTCCGGAGACC.

This clone occurred many times. The CDR3 goes on 3 residues after the read ends, and that part is filled in from the germline J gene. The chain combines TRBV28 with TRBJ1-2; D not resolved. This CDR3 has 13 residues. The germline CDR1 and CDR2 sequences are MDHEN and SYDVKM. The sequenced CDR3 bases are TGTGCCAGCAGTTTTGAATTCCCTCGGGGC. Its protein is CASSFEFPRG. The complete CDR3 reads CASSFEFPRGYTF.

This clone was detected many times. The read is 3 residues too short to cover the CDR3 end, so that end is filled in from the germline J gene. This chain uses TRBV18 with TRBJ1-2; 12 positions match TRBD1. The CDR3 extends over 15 amino acids. Germline V gene sequence: CDR1 KGHSH, CDR2 LQKENI. The covered CDR3 bases are TGTGCCAGCTCACTAGGGACAGGGGGCGGCGACGGC. Translating it yields CASSLGTGGGDG. The full CDR3 is CASSLGTGGGDGYTF. The whole variable domain, filled in from reference TRBV18 and TRBJ1-2, reads NAGVMQNPRHLVRRRGQEARLRCSPMKGHSHVYWYRQLPEEGLKFMVYLQKENIIDESGMPKERFSAEFPKEGPSILRIQQVVRGDSAAYFCASSLGTGGGDGYTFGSGTRLTVV.

This clone occurred a few times. The CDR3 end lies 3 residues beyond the end of the read and is filled in from the germline J gene. This chain joins TRBV7-9 and TRBJ1-1; TRBD1 is a possible D gene (6 bases). Germline values: CDR1 SEHNR, CDR2 FQNEAQ (reference sequence). Between the trimmed V and J ends, which lost 8 bases and 2 bases, there was a span of 12 bases. The CDR3 runs 13 residues. The sequenced part of the CDR3 DNA is TGTGCCAGCGGGGGACAAATAAACACTGAA. Translated, it gives CASGGQINTE. The full-length CDR3 reads as CASGGQINTEAFF.

Comment on this clone: The DNA ends 3 residues before the CDR3 does, and the rest of the CDR3 is filled in from the germline J gene. The J gene is TRBJ2-3, the V gene TRBV2; D perhaps matches TRBD1 (5 bases). CDR3 size: 13 residues. Germline CDR1 is SNHLY and CDR2 is FYNNEI. The CDR3 sequence: CASSAGPEATQYF. The part of the CDR3 DNA that was read is TGTGCCAGCAGTGCAGGGCCCGAGGCAACG.